This T cell receptor (beta chain) was observed in a study of metastatic and nonmetastatic thyroid tumors. Background on the study: Peripheral blood and tumor or nodule samples from malignant and benign thyroid patients were compared.

The study's findings and limits: Versus benign nodules, malignant thyroid tumors reportedly had significantly higher TCR beta diversity, in blood and tumor.

Per germline, CDR1 MGHDK and CDR2 SYGVNS. This CDR3 spans 14 amino acids. Trimming stripped 3 bases from V and 4 bases from J, with 9 bases between. No patient received treatment before thyroid surgery. The sample holds many counts of this clone. The antigen is undetermined. In the authors' methods: The study took CDR3 differences across clinicopathological groups and made a distant-metastasis classifier for papillary thyroid cancer from them. MiXCR was used by TCRdb to re-call the PCR reads. TCRdb's processing, not the authors' own work, is the source of the V and J calls. The sample contains fewer than 40,000 clones, 25% to 35% of which appear only once.

Material: blood. The chain employs TRBV25-1 and TRBJ2-2; D gene ambiguous. The clonotype was recovered from a female donor with papillary thyroid cancer or a benign thyroid nodule (not recorded which). Some clones in this sample may be carry-over from other donors' samples. The CDR3 nucleotides are TGTGCCAGCAGTGATCTCGCTCTCACCGGGGAGCTGTTTTTT. Protein: CASSDLALTGELFF.